This section outlines one TCR beta chain sequence together with its context. This record belongs to a study of shared clonotypes between healthy human individuals. The overall study: The donor group consisted of two women and a few men, aged 18 to 49.

Around 300 ng DNA, about 30,000 T cell genomes, went into unsorted PBMC replicate PCRs. Method: immunoSEQ multiplex PCR; TCRdb's copy keeps in-frame clones and lacks some. The sample lists fewer than 650,000 clones, 70% to 80% seen once, with more than 10% in the top ten. Each donor was a Caucasian adult residing in Nashville, Tennessee. Genomic DNA came from about 90 million PBMCs in unsorted samples. This CDR3 comprises 14 residues. Germline V lookup: CDR1 MNHNY, CDR2 SVGAGI (reference sequence). Trimming left V 6 bases short and J 2 bases short, with 14 bases between. The chain carries TRBV6-6 and TRBJ2-7; D remains unclear. The material sequenced was PBMCs. The sequence derives from a woman aged 40 to 55 in good health. Some clones in this sample may be carry-over from other donors' samples. The CDR3 is CASRDQTFTYEQYF. DNA for the CDR3: TGTGCCAGCAGAGACCAGACTTTCACCTACGAGCAGTACTTC.